This T cell receptor beta chain was sequenced for a study of shared clonotypes between healthy human individuals. Whole-study findings and limits: The authors sampled blood alone, and tissue repertoires likely differ. Naive subsets tended to show greater estimated richness than memory subsets.

V lost 4 bases to trimming and J lost 2 bases, with 18 bases between them. This CDR3 has 16 amino acids. CDR1 and CDR2 (germline): MNHNS, SASEGT. Profiled with immunoSEQ multiplex PCR; TCRdb holds only in-frame clones, not every one. Among 600,000 or so clones listed, 85% to 95% were seen once. CD45RO negativity and positive selection for CCR7 defined naive CD8 cells, a population that excluded terminally differentiated effector memory CD45RA+ cells. Notes on this clone: Its antigen is as yet unknown.

The rearrangement joins TRBV6-1 to TRBJ2-7; D may be TRBD1 or TRBD2 (5 bases each). The sample consisted of naive CD8+ T cells sorted from blood. The origin of this receptor is a woman younger than 45 in good health. CDR3 residues: CASSATSGALPYEQYF. The DNA for the CDR3 is TGTGCCAGCAGTGCTACCTCCGGGGCTCTTCCCTACGAGCAGTACTTC.